Given below is one T cell receptor beta chain in context. As yet, its antigen is unknown. The data belong to a study of blood T cells in healthy people across ages. Study-level findings and limits: Strong correlation existed between TCR beta diversity and naive T cell percentage. Diversity of TCR beta per million T cells declined in a roughly linear way with age.

Every participating donor contributed roughly 9.6 milliliters of peripheral blood through a draw. Each sample had at least 7 million PBMCs isolated. Through a sample-barcoded 5' primer and a J-beta primer mix, a second PCR was run for roughly 7 to 11 cycles. TCRdb reprocessed the 5' RACE reads via MiXCR and lists one record per CDR3 protein. The repertoire consists of under 2 million distinct CDR3 sequences, with approximately 32% occurring once and the leading ten covering 11%. The germline V gene has CDR1 LNHDA and CDR2 SQIVND (reference sequence). This CDR3 is built from 16 residues. Trimming cost V 6 bases and J 2 bases; bases outside gene matches: 10.

The source is a woman aged 30 to 39 in good health. The chain joins TRBV19 to TRBJ1-5; 7 positions agree with TRBD1. Sequenced material: blood. CDR3 coding DNA: TGTGCCAGTAGCTCGGCAGACAGGGAGGGCAATCAGCCCCAGCATTTT. It yields the protein CASSSADREGNQPQHF.